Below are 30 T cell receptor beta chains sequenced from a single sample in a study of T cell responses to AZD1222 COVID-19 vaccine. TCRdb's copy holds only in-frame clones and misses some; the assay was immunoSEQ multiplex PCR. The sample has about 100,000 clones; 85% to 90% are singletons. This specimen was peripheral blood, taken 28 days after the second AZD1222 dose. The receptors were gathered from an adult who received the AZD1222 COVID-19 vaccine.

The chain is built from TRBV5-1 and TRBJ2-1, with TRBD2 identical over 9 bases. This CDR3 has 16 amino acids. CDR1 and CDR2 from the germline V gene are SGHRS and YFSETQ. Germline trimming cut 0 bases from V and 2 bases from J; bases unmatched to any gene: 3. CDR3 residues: CASSLGASGAYNEQFF. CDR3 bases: TGCGCCAGCAGCTTGGGGGCTAGCGGGGCCTACAATGAGCAGTTCTTC. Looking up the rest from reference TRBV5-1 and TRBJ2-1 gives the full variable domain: KAGVTQTPRYLIKTRGQQVTLSCSPISGHRSVSWYQQTPGQGLQFLFEYFSETQRNKGNFPGRFSGRQFSNSRSEMNVSTLELGDSALYLCASSLGASGAYNEQFFGPGTRLTVL.

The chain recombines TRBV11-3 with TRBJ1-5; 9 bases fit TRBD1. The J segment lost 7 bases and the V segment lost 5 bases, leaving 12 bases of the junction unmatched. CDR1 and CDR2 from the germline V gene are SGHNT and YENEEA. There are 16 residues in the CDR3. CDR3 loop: CASSLSTGGPKQPQHF. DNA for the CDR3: TGTGCCAGCAGCCTCTCGACAGGGGGGCCAAAGCAGCCCCAGCATTTT.

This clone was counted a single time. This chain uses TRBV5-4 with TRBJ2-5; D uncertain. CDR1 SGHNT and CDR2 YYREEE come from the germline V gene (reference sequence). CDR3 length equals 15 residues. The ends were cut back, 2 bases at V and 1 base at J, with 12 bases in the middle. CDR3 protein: CASSFSNTAQETQYF. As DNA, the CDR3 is TGTGCCAGCAGCTTTTCCAACACCGCCCAAGAGACCCAGTACTTC.

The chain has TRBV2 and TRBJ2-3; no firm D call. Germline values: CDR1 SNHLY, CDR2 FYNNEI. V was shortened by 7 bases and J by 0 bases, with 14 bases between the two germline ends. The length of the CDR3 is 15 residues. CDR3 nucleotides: TGTGCCAGCACCCCTATTACCCGAAGCACAGATACGCAGTATTTT. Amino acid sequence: CASTPITRSTDTQYF.

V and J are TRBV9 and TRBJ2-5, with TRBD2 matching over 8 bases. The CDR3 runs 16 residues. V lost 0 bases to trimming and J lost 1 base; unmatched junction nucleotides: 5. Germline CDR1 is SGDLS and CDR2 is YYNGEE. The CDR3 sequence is CASSVEGSGAQETQYF. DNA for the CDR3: TGTGCCAGCAGCGTAGAAGGTAGCGGGGCCCAAGAGACCCAGTACTTC.

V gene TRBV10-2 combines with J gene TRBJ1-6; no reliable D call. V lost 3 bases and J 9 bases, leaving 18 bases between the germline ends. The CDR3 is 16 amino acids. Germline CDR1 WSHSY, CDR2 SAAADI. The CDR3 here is CASSERSPPWGSPLHF. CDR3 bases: TGCGCCAGCAGTGAACGGTCCCCACCTTGGGGTTCACCCCTCCACTTT.

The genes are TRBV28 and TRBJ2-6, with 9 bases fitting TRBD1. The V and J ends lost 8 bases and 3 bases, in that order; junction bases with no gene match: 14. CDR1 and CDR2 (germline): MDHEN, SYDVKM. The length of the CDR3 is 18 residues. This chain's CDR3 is CASGPAGTGFGGANVLTF. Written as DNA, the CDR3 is TGTGCCAGCGGGCCGGCCGGGACAGGGTTCGGTGGGGCCAACGTCCTGACTTTC.

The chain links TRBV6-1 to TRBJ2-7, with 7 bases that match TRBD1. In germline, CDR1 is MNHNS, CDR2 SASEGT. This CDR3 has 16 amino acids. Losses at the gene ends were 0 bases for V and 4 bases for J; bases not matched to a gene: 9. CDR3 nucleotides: TGTGCCAGCAGTGAAGCCTCCCGGGGACAGAAATACGAGCAGTACTTC. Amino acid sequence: CASSEASRGQKYEQYF.

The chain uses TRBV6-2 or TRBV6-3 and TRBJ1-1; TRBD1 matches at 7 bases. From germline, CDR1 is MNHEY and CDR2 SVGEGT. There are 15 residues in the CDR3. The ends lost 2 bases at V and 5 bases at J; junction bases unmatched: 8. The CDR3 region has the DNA TGTGCCAGCAGTTACCCCGACAGGGTCGGGACTGAAGCTTTCTTT. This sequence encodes CASSYPDRVGTEAFF.

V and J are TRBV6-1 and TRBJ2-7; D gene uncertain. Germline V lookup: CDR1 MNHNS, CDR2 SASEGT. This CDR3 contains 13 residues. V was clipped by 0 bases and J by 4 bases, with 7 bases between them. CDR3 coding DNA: TGTGCCAGCAGTGAAGCGCTAGGGTACGAGCAGTACTTC. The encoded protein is CASSEALGYEQYF.

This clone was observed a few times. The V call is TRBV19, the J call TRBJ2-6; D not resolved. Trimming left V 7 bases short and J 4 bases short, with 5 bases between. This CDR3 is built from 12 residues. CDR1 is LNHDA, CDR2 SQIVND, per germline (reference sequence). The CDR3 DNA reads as TGTGCCAGTAAAGGGGGGGCCAACGTCCTGACTTTC. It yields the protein CASKGGANVLTF. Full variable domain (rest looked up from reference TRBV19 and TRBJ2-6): DGGITQSPKYLFRKEGQNVTLSCEQNLNHDAMYWYRQDPGQGLRLIYYSQIVNDFQKGDIAEGYSVSREKKESFPLTVTSAQKNPTAFYLCASKGGANVLTFGAGSRLTVL.

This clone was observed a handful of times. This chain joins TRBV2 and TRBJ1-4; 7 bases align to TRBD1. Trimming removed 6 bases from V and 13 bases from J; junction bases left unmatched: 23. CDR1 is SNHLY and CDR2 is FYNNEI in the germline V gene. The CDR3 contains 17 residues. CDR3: CASSDLWDSPAGVGLFF. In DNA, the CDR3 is TGTGCCAGCAGCGACCTTTGGGACAGCCCAGCGGGGGTCGGACTGTTTTTT.

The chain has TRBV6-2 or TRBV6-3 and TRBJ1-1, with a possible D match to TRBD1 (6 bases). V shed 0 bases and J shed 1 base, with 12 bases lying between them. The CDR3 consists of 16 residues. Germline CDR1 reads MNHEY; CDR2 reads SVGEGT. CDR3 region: CASSYSYSRGNTEAFF. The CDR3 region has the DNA TGTGCCAGCAGTTACTCATATTCCAGGGGGAACACTGAAGCTTTCTTT.

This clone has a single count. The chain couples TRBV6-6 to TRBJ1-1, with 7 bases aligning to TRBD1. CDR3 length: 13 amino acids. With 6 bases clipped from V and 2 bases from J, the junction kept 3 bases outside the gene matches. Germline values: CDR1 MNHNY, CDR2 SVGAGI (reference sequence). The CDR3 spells CASSDRANTEAFF. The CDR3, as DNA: TGTGCCAGCAGCGACAGGGCAAACACTGAAGCTTTCTTT.

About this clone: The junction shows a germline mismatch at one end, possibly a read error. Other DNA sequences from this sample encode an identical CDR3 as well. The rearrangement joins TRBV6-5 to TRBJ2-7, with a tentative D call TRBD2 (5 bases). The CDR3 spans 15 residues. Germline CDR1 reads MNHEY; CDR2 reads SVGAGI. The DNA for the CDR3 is TGCGCCAGCAGTTACTCGGGTAGGCCCGGGAACGAGCAGTACTTC. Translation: CASSYSGRPGNEQYF.

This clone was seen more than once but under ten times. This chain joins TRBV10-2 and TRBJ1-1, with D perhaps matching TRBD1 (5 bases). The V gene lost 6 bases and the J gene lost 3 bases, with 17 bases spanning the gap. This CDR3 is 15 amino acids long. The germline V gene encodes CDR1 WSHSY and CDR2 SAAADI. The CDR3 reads CASRDRILTDTEAFF. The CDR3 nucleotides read TGCGCCAGCAGAGACAGAATACTTACGGACACTGAAGCTTTCTTT.

CDR3 protein: CASSLSTGGGYTF. DNA for the CDR3: TGTGCCAGCAGCTTATCGACAGGGGGTGGCTACACCTTC. V is TRBV7-3 and J is TRBJ1-2, with 9 positions matching TRBD1. The CDR3 is made up of 13 amino acids. Trimming took 2 bases from V and 7 from J; bases not matched to a gene: 2. Germline V CDR1 and CDR2: SGHTA, FQGTGA.

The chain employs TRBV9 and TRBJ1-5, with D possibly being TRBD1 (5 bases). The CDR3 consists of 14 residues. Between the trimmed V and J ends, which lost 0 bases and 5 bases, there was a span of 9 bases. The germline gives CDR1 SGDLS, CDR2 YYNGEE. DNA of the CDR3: TGTGCCAGCAGCGTAGGGGGGTCATATCAGCCCCAGCATTTT. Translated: CASSVGGSYQPQHF.

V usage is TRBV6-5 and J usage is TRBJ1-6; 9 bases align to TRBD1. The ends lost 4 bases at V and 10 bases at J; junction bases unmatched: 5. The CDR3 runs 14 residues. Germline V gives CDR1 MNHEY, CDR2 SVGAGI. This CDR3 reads CASSFETGGSPLHF. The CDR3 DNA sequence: TGTGCCAGCAGTTTCGAGACAGGGGGATCACCCCTCCACTTT.

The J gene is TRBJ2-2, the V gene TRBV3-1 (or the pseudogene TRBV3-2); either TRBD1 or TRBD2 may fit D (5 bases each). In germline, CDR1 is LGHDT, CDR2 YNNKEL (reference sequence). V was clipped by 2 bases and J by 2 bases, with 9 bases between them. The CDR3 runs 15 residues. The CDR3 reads CASSQQGVNTGELFF. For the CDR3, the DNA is TGTGCCAGCAGCCAACAGGGAGTTAACACCGGGGAGCTGTTTTTT.

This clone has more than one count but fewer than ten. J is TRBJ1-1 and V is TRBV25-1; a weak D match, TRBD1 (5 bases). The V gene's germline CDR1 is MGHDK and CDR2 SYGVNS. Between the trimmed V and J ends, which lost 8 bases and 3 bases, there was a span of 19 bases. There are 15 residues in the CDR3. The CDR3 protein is CASARFRWGHTEAFF. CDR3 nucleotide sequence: TGTGCCAGCGCCCGATTTAGGTGGGGCCACACTGAAGCTTTCTTT.

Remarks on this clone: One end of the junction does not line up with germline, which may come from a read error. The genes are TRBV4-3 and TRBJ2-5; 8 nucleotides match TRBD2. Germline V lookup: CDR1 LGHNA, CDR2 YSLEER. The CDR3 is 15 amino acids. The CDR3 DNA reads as TGCGCCCGCAGCCAAGGCGGGGGGCTCCAAGAGACCCAGTACTTC. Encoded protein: CARSQGGGLQETQYF.

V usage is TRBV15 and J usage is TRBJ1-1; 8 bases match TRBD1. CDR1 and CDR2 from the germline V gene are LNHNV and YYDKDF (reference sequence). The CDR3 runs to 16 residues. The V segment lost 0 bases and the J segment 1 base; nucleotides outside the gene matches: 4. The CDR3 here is CATSRDRGTGNTEAFF. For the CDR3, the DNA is TGTGCCACCAGCAGAGATCGGGGGACAGGGAACACTGAAGCTTTCTTT.

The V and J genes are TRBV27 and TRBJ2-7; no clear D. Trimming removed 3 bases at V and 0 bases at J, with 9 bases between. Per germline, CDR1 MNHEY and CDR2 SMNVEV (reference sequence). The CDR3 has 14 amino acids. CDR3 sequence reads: CASSFKSNSYEQYF. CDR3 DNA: TGTGCCAGCAGTTTTAAGTCCAACTCCTACGAGCAGTACTTC.

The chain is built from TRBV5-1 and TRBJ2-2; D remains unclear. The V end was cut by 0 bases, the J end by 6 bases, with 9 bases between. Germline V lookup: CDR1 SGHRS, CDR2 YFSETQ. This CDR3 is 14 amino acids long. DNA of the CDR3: TGCGCCAGCAGCTTGGGGCAGGCCGCCGGGGAGCTGTTTTTT. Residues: CASSLGQAAGELFF.

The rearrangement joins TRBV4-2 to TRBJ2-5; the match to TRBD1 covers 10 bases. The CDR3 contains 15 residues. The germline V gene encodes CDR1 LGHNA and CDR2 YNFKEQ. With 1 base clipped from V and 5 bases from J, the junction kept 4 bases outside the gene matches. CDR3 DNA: TGTGCCAGCAGCCAAGTAGGGACAGGGGACGAGACCCAGTACTTC. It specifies CASSQVGTGDETQYF.

CDR3 in amino acids: CASSRPQAGVANYGYTF. CDR3 coding DNA: TGTGCCAGCAGCCGACCACAGGCCGGGGTGGCTAACTATGGCTACACCTTC. V and J are TRBV4-2 and TRBJ1-2, with D tentatively TRBD1 (5 bases). CDR3 length: 17 residues. V shed 4 bases and J shed 0 bases, with 18 bases lying between them. Germline CDR1 reads LGHNA; CDR2 reads YNFKEQ.

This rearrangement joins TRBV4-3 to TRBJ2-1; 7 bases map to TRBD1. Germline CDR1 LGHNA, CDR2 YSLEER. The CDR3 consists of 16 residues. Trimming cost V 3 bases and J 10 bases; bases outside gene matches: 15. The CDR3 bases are TGCGCCAGCAGCCAGGGAGACAGGGTAGTTTTAACGGAGCAGTTCTTC. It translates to CASSQGDRVVLTEQFF.

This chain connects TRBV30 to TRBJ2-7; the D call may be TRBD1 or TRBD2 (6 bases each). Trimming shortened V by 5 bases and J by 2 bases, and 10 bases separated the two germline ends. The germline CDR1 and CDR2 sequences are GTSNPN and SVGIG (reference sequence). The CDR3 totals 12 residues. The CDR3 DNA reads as TGTGCCTGGGACCGGGGGCCCTACGAGCAGTACTTC. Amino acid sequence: CAWDRGPYEQYF.

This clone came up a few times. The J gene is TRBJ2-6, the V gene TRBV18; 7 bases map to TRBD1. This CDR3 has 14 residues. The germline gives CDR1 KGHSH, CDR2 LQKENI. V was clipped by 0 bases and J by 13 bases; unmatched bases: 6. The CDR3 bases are TGTGCCAGCTCACCACCGGGACAGTCCCAAGTCCTGACTTTC. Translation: CASSPPGQSQVLTF.